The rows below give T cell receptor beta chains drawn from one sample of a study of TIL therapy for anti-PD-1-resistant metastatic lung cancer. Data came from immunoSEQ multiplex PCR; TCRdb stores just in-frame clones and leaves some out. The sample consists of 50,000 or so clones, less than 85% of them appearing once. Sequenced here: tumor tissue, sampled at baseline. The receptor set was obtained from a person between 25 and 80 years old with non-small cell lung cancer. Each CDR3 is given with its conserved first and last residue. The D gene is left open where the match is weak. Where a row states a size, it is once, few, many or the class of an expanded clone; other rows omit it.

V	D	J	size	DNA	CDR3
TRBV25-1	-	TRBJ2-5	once	TGTGCCAGCAGTGACCCTCTGGAGGGGCTAAACCAAGAGACCCAGTACTTC	CASSDPLEGLNQETQYF
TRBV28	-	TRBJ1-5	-	TGTGCCAGCAGTTCCCCTGACAGGCCTTATAGCAATCAGCCCCAGCATTTT	CASSSPDRPYSNQPQHF
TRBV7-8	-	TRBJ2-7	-	TGTGCCAGCAGCTTCGATCGGGGCTACGAGCAGTACTTC	CASSFDRGYEQYF
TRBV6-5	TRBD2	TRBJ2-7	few	TGTGCCAGCAGTTACCACCAGGTGGGGGGGTTCTACGAGCAGTACTTC	CASSYHQVGGFYEQYF
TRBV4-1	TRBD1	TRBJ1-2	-	TGCGCCAGCAGCCAAGATCGCCCCCGGACAGGCCCCTACACCTTC	CASSQDRPRTGPYTF
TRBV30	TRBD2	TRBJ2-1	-	TGTGCCTGGAGTGAGCGGTCCAGAGGACTAGCGCCCGACAAGTTCTTC	CAWSERSRGLAPDKFF
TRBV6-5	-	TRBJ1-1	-	TGTGCCAGCAGTTACGAGGGAAGAGGCACTGAAGCTTTCTTT	CASSYEGRGTEAFF
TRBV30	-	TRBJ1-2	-	TGTGCCTGGCACCCCTCGAGCGTCTATGGCTACACCTTC	CAWHPSSVYGYTF
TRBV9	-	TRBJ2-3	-	TGTGCCAGCAGCGATGGGACAAGCACAGATACGCAGTATTTT	CASSDGTSTDTQYF
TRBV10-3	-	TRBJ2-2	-	TGTGCCATCAGTGCAAGCGGTTCGAACACCGGGGAGCTGTTTTTT	CAISASGSNTGELFF
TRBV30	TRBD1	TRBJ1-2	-	TGTGCCTGGGACCCGGGACAGGGGGTGTCCTATGGCTACACCTTC	CAWDPGQGVSYGYTF
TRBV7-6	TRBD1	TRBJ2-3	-	TGTGCCAGCAGCTTAGTGGGGACAGGGGCCCTTAGCACAGATACGCAGTATTTT	CASSLVGTGALSTDTQYF
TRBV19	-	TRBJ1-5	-	TGTGCCAGTAGTATTGGCGGAGGGTTCAATCAGCCCCAGCATTTT	CASSIGGGFNQPQHF
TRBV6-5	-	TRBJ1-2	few	TGTGCCAGCAGTTACGGCTATGGCTACACCTTC	CASSYGYGYTF
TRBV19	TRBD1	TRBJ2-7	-	TGTGCCACCGGGACAGGTGGATACGAGCAGTACTTC	CATGTGGYEQYF
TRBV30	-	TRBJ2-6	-	TGTGCCTGGAGTGGATTTTGGGCCAACGTCCTGACTTTC	CAWSGFWANVLTF
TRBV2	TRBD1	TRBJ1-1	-	TGTGCCAGCAGTGTTGTACCGGGACAGGGTAACACTGAAGCTTTCTTT	CASSVVPGQGNTEAFF
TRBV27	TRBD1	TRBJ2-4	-	TGTGCCAGCAGGACAGGGGCGGTTGGCATTCAGTACTTC	CASRTGAVGIQYF
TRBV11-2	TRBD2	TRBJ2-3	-	TGTGCCAGCAGCTTCGGTAGCGGGAGGACTTCCACAGATACGCAGTATTTT	CASSFGSGRTSTDTQYF
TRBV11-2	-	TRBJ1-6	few	TGTGCCAGCAGTACAGGGTCCAATTCACCCCTCCACTTT	CASSTGSNSPLHF
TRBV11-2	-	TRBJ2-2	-	TGTGCCAGCAGCTTACCTTGGGGGGCTGGTACCGGGGAGCTGTTTTTT	CASSLPWGAGTGELFF
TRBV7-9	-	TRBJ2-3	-	TGTGCCAGCAGCCTGACTGATACGCAGTATTTT	CASSLTDTQYF
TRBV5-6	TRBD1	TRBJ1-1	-	TGTGCCAGCAGCTCCCTCGGGACAGCCGACTTGAACACTGAAGCTTTCTTT	CASSSLGTADLNTEAFF
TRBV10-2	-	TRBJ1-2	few	TGCGCCAGCAGTGACCCACGGCCCGGGAACTATGGCTACACCTTC	CASSDPRPGNYGYTF
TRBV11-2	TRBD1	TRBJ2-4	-	TGTGCCAGCAGCTTACGGACAGGGAAAAACATTCAGTACTTC	CASSLRTGKNIQYF